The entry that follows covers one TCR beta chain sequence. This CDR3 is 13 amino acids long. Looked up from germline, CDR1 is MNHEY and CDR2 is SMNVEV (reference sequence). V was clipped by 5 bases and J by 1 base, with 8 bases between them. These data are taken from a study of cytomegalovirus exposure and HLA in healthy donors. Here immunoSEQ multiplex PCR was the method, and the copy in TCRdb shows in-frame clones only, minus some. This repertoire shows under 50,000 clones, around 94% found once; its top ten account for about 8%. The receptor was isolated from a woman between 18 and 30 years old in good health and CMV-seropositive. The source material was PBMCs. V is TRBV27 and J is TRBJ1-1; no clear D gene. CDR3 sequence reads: CASSPEGNTEAFF. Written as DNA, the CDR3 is TGTGCCAGCAGTCCCGAGGGGAACACTGAAGCTTTCTTT.